Below are 21 T cell receptor beta chains sequenced from a single sample in a study of long-term antiretroviral therapy in people with HIV. Samples were assayed with immunoSEQ v3.0 at survey level. The data were produced by immunoSEQ multiplex PCR, yet TCRdb's version contains in-frame clones alone and is incomplete. The sample consists of some 20,000 clones, 90% of them appearing once. The sequenced sample was unsorted PBMCs, obtained approximately 4.5 years before starting antiretroviral therapy. These receptors originate from a woman in her 30s with HIV.

The rearrangement links TRBV30 to TRBJ2-3; D is uncertain. The V end lost 2 bases, the J end lost 6 bases, and 9 bases lay between the germline ends. The germline V gene has CDR1 GTSNPN and CDR2 SVGIG (reference sequence). The CDR3 is made up of 12 amino acids. The DNA of the CDR3 is TGTGCCTGGAGTCCCTGGGCGGATACGCAGTATTTT. It encodes CAWSPWADTQYF.

The V call is TRBV6-4, the J call TRBJ1-1; weak D call: TRBD1 (5 bases). The CDR3 has 13 residues. V was shortened by 6 bases and J by 4 bases, with 12 bases between the two germline ends. Germline CDR1 is MRHNA and CDR2 is SNTAGT. CDR3 sequence (DNA): TGTGCCAGCAGCCAGGGAGTTCGCACTGAAGCTTTCTTT. Its protein product is CASSQGVRTEAFF.

The CDR3 region is CASSPGQGRDTQYF. For the CDR3, the DNA is TGTGCCAGTAGTCCCGGACAGGGGAGAGATACGCAGTATTTT. The V call is TRBV19, the J call TRBJ2-3; TRBD1 aligns across 9 bases. The V segment lost 5 bases and the J segment 5 bases; nucleotides outside the gene matches: 5. Germline-derived CDR1 and CDR2 are LNHDA and SQIVND (reference sequence). This CDR3 spans 14 amino acids.

The chain has TRBV29-1 and TRBJ2-3; a weak D match, TRBD2 (5 bases). The CDR3 is made up of 14 amino acids. V lost 6 bases, J lost 0 bases, and 13 bases lay in between. Germline-derived CDR1 and CDR2 are SQVTM and ANQGSEA. CDR3 sequence (DNA): TGCAGCGTCGGACTCGCTCTAAGCACAGATACGCAGTATTTT. Protein sequence: CSVGLALSTDTQYF.

This clone was recorded once. The chain's CDR3 is CAISDNRSEQYF. Written as DNA, the CDR3 is TGTGCCATCAGTGATAATCGAAGCGAGCAGTACTTC. The chain has TRBV10-3 and TRBJ2-7; no firm D call. Germline V gives CDR1 ENHRY, CDR2 SYGVKD. There are 12 residues in the CDR3. V lost 3 bases to trimming and J lost 6 bases, with 9 bases between them.

The chain is built from TRBV7-9 and TRBJ1-2; D remains ambiguous. This CDR3 has 14 residues. Between the trimmed V and J ends, which lost 5 bases and 4 bases, there was a span of 14 bases. Germline loops: CDR1 SEHNR, CDR2 FQNEAQ (reference sequence). The CDR3 sequence: CASSRLTEFYGYTF. CDR3 bases: TGTGCCAGCAGCCGATTAACGGAGTTCTATGGCTACACCTTC.

V usage is TRBV4-3 and J usage is TRBJ1-2; 10 bases line up with TRBD1. Germline assignment: CDR1 LGHNA and CDR2 YSLEER. CDR3 size: 15 residues. The junction had 6 bases not matched to a gene; V was cut back by 0 bases and J by 8 bases. Written as DNA, the CDR3 is TGCGCCAGCAGCCAAGATCTTAAGACAGGGGGCGGCTACACCTTC. Amino acids: CASSQDLKTGGGYTF.

The chain recombines TRBV5-1 with TRBJ2-1, with 8 bases matching TRBD2. This CDR3 region has 15 residues. CDR1 SGHRS and CDR2 YFSETQ come from the germline V gene. J gave up 6 bases and V 4 bases, and 9 bases lay outside the gene matches. The CDR3 is CASSRFSGEVNEQFF. The DNA of the CDR3 is TGCGCCAGCAGCCGGTTTAGCGGGGAGGTCAATGAGCAGTTCTTC. The complete variable domain, with remaining parts taken from reference TRBV5-1 and TRBJ2-1, reads KAGVTQTPRYLIKTRGQQVTLSCSPISGHRSVSWYQQTPGQGLQFLFEYFSETQRNKGNFPGRFSGRQFSNSRSEMNVSTLELGDSALYLCASSRFSGEVNEQFFGPGTRLTVL.

By sample fraction, this clone is medium-sized. The chain recombines TRBV7-3 with TRBJ1-1; 8 positions agree with TRBD1. The CDR3 is made up of 13 amino acids. V shed 4 bases, J shed 6 bases, and the junction held 4 bases outside the gene matches. The V gene's germline CDR1 is SGHTA and CDR2 FQGTGA. The CDR3 DNA reads TGTGCCAGCAGCTCAACAGGGGGAGCTGAAGCTTTCTTT. Translating gives CASSSTGGAEAFF. Using reference TRBV7-3 and TRBJ1-1 for the parts outside the CDR3, the full variable domain is GAGVSQTPSNKVTEKGKYVELRCDPISGHTALYWYRQSLGQGPEFLIYFQGTGAADDSGLPNDRFFAVRPEGSVSTLKIQRTERGDSAVYLCASSSTGGAEAFFGQGTRLTVV.

J is TRBJ2-1 and V is TRBV9; 7 bases align to TRBD1. Germline CDR1 and CDR2: SGDLS and YYNGEE. J was trimmed by 2 bases and V by 0 bases; bases with no gene match: 2. CDR3 size: 15 residues. The CDR3 loop is CASSVGGQAYNEQFF. The CDR3, as DNA: TGTGCCAGCAGCGTAGGCGGACAGGCCTACAATGAGCAGTTCTTC.

CDR3 loop: CASSHAGTGKDGYTF. The CDR3, as DNA: TGTGCCAGCAGTCACGCGGGGACAGGGAAAGATGGCTACACCTTC. The gene calls are TRBV6-6 and TRBJ1-2; 9 nucleotides agree with TRBD1. The germline CDR1 and CDR2 sequences are MNHNY and SVGAGI (reference sequence). The CDR3 runs to 15 residues. V gave up 5 bases and J gave up 6 bases; unmatched junction bases: 10.

In DNA, the CDR3 is TGCGCCAGCAGCCGCTTATTGAACACCGGGGAGCTGTTTTTT. This sequence encodes CASSRLLNTGELFF. J is TRBJ2-2 and V is TRBV4-3; D call uncertain. V lost 4 bases to trimming and J lost 1 base, with 7 bases between them. The V gene's germline CDR1 is LGHNA and CDR2 YSLEER. The CDR3 is 14 residues long.

This clone was picked up a small number of times. The gene calls are TRBV2 and TRBJ1-5; TRBD1 aligns across 10 bases. V trimming: 5 bases; J trimming: 3 bases; junction bases outside the gene matches: 7. The length of the CDR3 is 16 residues. CDR1 and CDR2 from the germline V gene are SNHLY and FYNNEI. The CDR3 reads CASSPRTGGNNQPQHF. CDR3 coding DNA: TGTGCCAGCAGTCCCCGGACAGGGGGAAACAATCAGCCCCAGCATTTT.

The J gene is TRBJ1-4, the V gene TRBV9, with 10 nucleotides matching TRBD1. The CDR3 contains 14 residues. With V trimmed by 2 bases and J by 6 bases, 1 base remained unmatched. From germline, CDR1 is SGDLS and CDR2 YYNGEE. The CDR3 here is CASSVDRGDEKLFF. The CDR3 nucleotides are TGTGCCAGCAGCGTGGACAGGGGGGATGAAAAACTGTTTTTT.

A single count supports this clone. The junction shows a germline mismatch at one end, possibly a read error. The chain employs TRBV11-2 and TRBJ1-2; D ambiguous. The length of the CDR3 is 15 residues. Per germline, CDR1 SGHAT and CDR2 FQNNGV. For the CDR3, the DNA is TGTGCCAGCAGCCTAGAGCGCGGTCCTGGGTATGGCTACACCTTC. This sequence encodes CASSLERGPGYGYTF.

The rearrangement links TRBV15 to TRBJ1-1, with 7 bases identical to TRBD1. CDR1 and CDR2 (germline): LNHNV, YYDKDF (reference sequence). V trimming: 1 base; J trimming: 5 bases; junction bases outside the gene matches: 7. CDR3 length equals 15 residues. CDR3 nucleotide sequence: TGTGCCACCAGCAGAGTGTCAGGGGGGGAGACTGAAGCTTTCTTT. This translates into CATSRVSGGETEAFF.

V gene TRBV19 combines with J gene TRBJ2-7, with 8 bases identical to TRBD1. Germline V lookup: CDR1 LNHDA, CDR2 SQIVND (reference sequence). The length of the CDR3 is 14 residues. V shed 6 bases and J 8 bases; nucleotides not matched to a gene: 12. CDR3 sequence reads: CASSLQGQVVQQYF. The CDR3 DNA reads TGTGCCAGTAGCTTACAGGGACAGGTCGTGCAGCAGTACTTC.

The CDR3 here is CASSLQAGANVLTF. CDR3 coding DNA: TGTGCCAGCAGCCTCCAAGCTGGGGCCAACGTCCTGACTTTC. J is TRBJ2-6 and V is TRBV7-9; D unresolved. The CDR3 is 14 residues long. The germline gives CDR1 SEHNR, CDR2 FQNEAQ (reference sequence). V gave up 5 bases and J gave up 2 bases, with 7 bases separating them.

This chain links TRBV19 with TRBJ1-2; D is ambiguous. The CDR3 runs 16 residues. From germline, CDR1 is LNHDA and CDR2 SQIVND (reference sequence). The ends were cut back, 4 bases at V and 0 bases at J, with 15 bases in the middle. The CDR3 DNA reads as TGTGCCAGTAGTACAAAGAGGTCAGCAACTAACTATGGCTACACCTTC. This encodes CASSTKRSATNYGYTF. Filled out from reference TRBV19 and TRBJ1-2, the complete variable domain reads DGGITQSPKYLFRKEGQNVTLSCEQNLNHDAMYWYRQDPGQGLRLIYYSQIVNDFQKGDIAEGYSVSREKKESFPLTVTSAQKNPTAFYLCASSTKRSATNYGYTFGSGTRLTVV.

The chain links TRBV30 to TRBJ2-3; weak D call: TRBD1 (6 bases). Germline V gives CDR1 GTSNPN, CDR2 SVGIG (reference sequence). The CDR3 is 12 amino acids. V lost 0 bases to trimming and J lost 5 bases, with 6 bases between them. CDR3 protein: CAWSVQGDTQYF. The DNA of the CDR3 is TGTGCCTGGAGTGTACAGGGAGATACGCAGTATTTT.

This chain joins TRBV7-9 and TRBJ2-3; D remains unclear. V was clipped by 6 bases and J by 6 bases, with 10 bases between them. CDR3 length: 12 residues. CDR1 SEHNR and CDR2 FQNEAQ come from the germline V gene (reference sequence). The CDR3 sequence: CASSPIRDTQYF. CDR3 sequence (DNA): TGTGCCAGCAGTCCCATCAGGGATACGCAGTATTTT.